A single sample is the source of the 16 T cell receptor beta chains below, sequenced in a study of identical twins. MiXCR was run by TCRdb on the 5' RACE reads, yielding one entry per CDR3 protein. This sample carries about 890,000 distinct CDR3 sequences, about 12% of them seen once, and the ten largest clones take about 1.6%. These records were also assigned to another study, of yellow fever vaccine responses in identical twins.

Sequencing was carried out using PBMCs. Receptors were obtained from a woman under 30 in good health.

The rearrangement joins TRBV15 to TRBJ2-5; 9 nucleotides line up with TRBD2. The length of the CDR3 is 16 residues. J lost 8 bases, V lost 0 bases, and 10 bases had no gene match. Per the germline V gene, CDR1 is LNHNV and CDR2 is YYDKDF (reference sequence). The CDR3 bases are TGTGCCACCAGCAGAGATTTGGAGAATAGCGGGGGTACCCAGTACTTC. Translated, it gives CATSRDLENSGGTQYF.

V gene TRBV9 combines with J gene TRBJ1-2; 10 nucleotides align to TRBD1. The V gene end was trimmed by 7 bases and the J gene end by 3 bases; junction bases not matched to a gene: 9. This CDR3 spans 15 amino acids. The V gene's germline CDR1 is SGDLS and CDR2 YYNGEE. CDR3: CASVRGTGVDYGYTF. The CDR3 DNA sequence: TGTGCCAGCGTACGGGGGACAGGGGTCGACTATGGCTACACCTTC.

This clonotype came up a few times. The V call is TRBV15, the J call TRBJ2-1, with D possibly matching TRBD2 (6 bases). Germline CDR1 reads LNHNV; CDR2 reads YYDKDF (reference sequence). This CDR3 has 16 amino acids. Between the trimmed V and J ends, which lost 0 bases and 0 bases, there was a span of 9 bases. The CDR3 nucleotides are TGTGCCACCAGCAGAGATTACGGGGGCTCCTACAATGAGCAGTTCTTC. Its translation: CATSRDYGGSYNEQFF.

The chain uses TRBV20-1 and TRBJ2-6, with TRBD1 as a possible D gene (5 bases). Germline V CDR1 and CDR2: DFQATT, SNEGSKA (reference sequence). The V end lost 4 bases, the J end lost 4 bases, and 14 bases lay between the germline ends. The CDR3 sequence is 15 residues long. CDR3 region: CSAIRVNSGANVLTF. In DNA form, the CDR3 reads TGCAGTGCTATCAGGGTAAACTCCGGGGCCAACGTCCTGACTTTC.

This clonotype was detected a few times. The chain uses TRBV6-1 and TRBJ1-6, with a tentative D call TRBD1 (6 bases). Germline V gene lookup returns CDR1 MNHNS and CDR2 SASEGT. The V end lost 4 bases, the J end lost 6 bases, and 13 bases lay between the germline ends. There are 15 residues in the CDR3. The CDR3 loop is CASSARRDTNSPLHF. CDR3 bases: TGTGCCAGCAGTGCCCGCCGGGACACTAATTCACCCCTCCACTTT.

This chain's CDR3 is CASSLSDASYEQYV. The DNA for the CDR3 is TGTGCCAGCAGCTTGTCGGACGCTTCCTACGAGCAGTACGTC. This chain joins TRBV5-5 and TRBJ2-7; D is undetermined. V lost 1 base, J lost 1 base, and 9 bases lay in between. Germline V gives CDR1 SGHKS, CDR2 YYEKEE (reference sequence). The CDR3 totals 14 residues.

This clonotype was detected only a few times. V usage is TRBV10-3 and J usage is TRBJ2-1, with 8 bases identical to TRBD2. The V gene's germline CDR1 is ENHRY and CDR2 SYGVKD. The CDR3 has 15 residues. The junction had 10 bases not matched to a gene; V was cut back by 6 bases and J by 6 bases. This CDR3 is CAIRGGTSGSNEQFF. CDR3 sequence (DNA): TGTGCCATCAGGGGGGGAACCAGCGGGAGCAATGAGCAGTTCTTC.

The rearrangement uses TRBV7-2 and TRBJ2-3; D gene uncertain. Trimming shortened V by 2 bases and J by 0 bases, and 6 bases separated the two germline ends. The CDR3 spans 14 residues. Germline V gene lookup returns CDR1 SGHTA and CDR2 FQGNSA. CDR3 residues: CASSLWISTDTQYF. The CDR3 bases are TGTGCCAGCAGCTTATGGATTAGCACAGATACGCAGTATTTT.

This clonotype has just a few counts. The chain uses TRBV27 and TRBJ1-6; 8 positions match TRBD1. In germline, CDR1 is MNHEY, CDR2 SMNVEV (reference sequence). This CDR3 spans 18 amino acids. The junction had 15 bases not matched to a gene; V was cut back by 6 bases and J by 5 bases. DNA of the CDR3: TGTGCCAGCAGACGTAGACAGGGGTCTAATTTTAATAATTCACCCCTCCACTTT. Translation gives CASRRRQGSNFNNSPLHF.

This clonotype occurred many times. V and J are TRBV27 and TRBJ1-6; 7 bases agree with TRBD1. The junction had 15 bases not matched to a gene; V was cut back by 6 bases and J by 7 bases. The CDR3 consists of 17 residues. Germline assignment: CDR1 MNHEY and CDR2 SMNVEV (reference sequence). The CDR3 bases are TGTGCCAGCAGCCCAGGGACCTCCGGGACAGTCAATTCACCCCTCCACTTT. Translated: CASSPGTSGTVNSPLHF.

The chain links TRBV20-1 to TRBJ2-7; D possibly corresponds to TRBD1 (5 bases). V gave up 3 bases and J gave up 1 base, with 13 bases separating them. This CDR3 has 14 amino acids. The germline CDR1 and CDR2 sequences are DFQATT and SNEGSKA (reference sequence). CDR3 in DNA: TGCAGTGCTAGTGTGCCAGGGAATTCCTACGAGCAGTACTTC. Translation gives CSASVPGNSYEQYF.

The chain combines TRBV29-1 with TRBJ2-1; TRBD2 matches 12 bases. Looked up from germline, CDR1 is SQVTM and CDR2 is ANQGSEA. Unmatched junction bases numbered 9, after V lost 4 bases and J lost 8 bases. This CDR3 comprises 15 residues. Written as DNA, the CDR3 is TGCAGCGTTGGGGGGGGACTAGCGGGTCCCCATGAGCAGTTCTTC. Its translation: CSVGGGLAGPHEQFF.

CDR3 amino acids: CASSSNNVYGYTF. As DNA, the CDR3 is TGTGCCAGCAGTTCGAACAATGTCTATGGCTACACCTTC. This sequence joins TRBV6-5 and TRBJ1-2; D uncertain. CDR1 and CDR2 (germline): MNHEY, SVGAGI. There are 13 residues in the CDR3. V lost 4 bases and J 4 bases, leaving 10 bases between the germline ends.

This clonotype was seen a few times. A clone one base away is much larger, so this may be a read error. The V gene is TRBV6-2 or TRBV6-3, the J gene TRBJ2-5; possibly TRBD1 for D (6 bases). V lost 3 bases, J lost 0 bases, and 8 bases lay in between. The CDR3 is 14 amino acids. Germline loops: CDR1 MNHEY, CDR2 SVGEGT. The CDR3 loop is CASSYRGYQETQYF. DNA of the CDR3: TGTGCCAGCAGTTATAGGGGGTACCAAGAGACCCAGTACTTC.

CDR3 DNA: TGTGCCAGCAGCCAAGATCGGTATAGCGGGAGGTACGGCACCGGGGAGCTGTTTTTT. It codes for CASSQDRYSGRYGTGELFF. This chain links TRBV3-1 with TRBJ2-2; 10 bases are shared with TRBD2. Trimming took 0 bases from V and 4 from J; bases not matched to a gene: 11. Germline-derived CDR1 and CDR2 are LGHDT and YNNKEL (reference sequence). The CDR3 consists of 19 residues.

This chain uses TRBV3-1 with TRBJ2-1, with 9 bases lining up with TRBD2. Germline V gene lookup returns CDR1 LGHDT and CDR2 YNNKEL (reference sequence). The length of the CDR3 is 17 residues. V shed 0 bases and J 5 bases; nucleotides not matched to a gene: 8. CDR3 region: CASSQDWGLAGNNEQFF. In DNA form, the CDR3 reads TGTGCCAGCAGCCAAGACTGGGGCCTAGCGGGGAACAATGAGCAGTTCTTC.